Each of the 5 T cell receptor beta chains below was sequenced from the same sample in a study of T cell repertoires in cytomegalovirus infection. A single record per CDR3 protein comes from TCRdb applying MiXCR to the reads. In the table there are about 130,000 distinct CDR3 sequences, roughly 8.2% of which are singletons. Sequencing was performed on PBMCs. These TCRs come from a human donor in good health (CMV status not recorded). Some clones in this sample may be carry-over from other donors' samples.

Comments on this clonotype: One end of the junction is discordant with germline, which a read error may explain. This chain joins TRBV7-2 and TRBJ2-5; 8 bases match TRBD2. Germline lookup yields CDR1 SGHTA and CDR2 FQGNSA. There are 20 residues in the CDR3. The CDR3 is CASSLVVGTPSGWARETQYF. Here the CDR3 DNA reads TGTGCCAGCAGCTTAGTCGTCGGGACTCCTAGCGGGTGGGCCCGGGAGACCCAGTATTTC.

This clonotype occurred many times. This chain uses TRBV9 with TRBJ1-1; D call uncertain. This CDR3 is 14 amino acids long. V lost 1 base and J 0 bases, leaving 7 bases between the germline ends. Germline V gene sequence: CDR1 SGDLS, CDR2 YYNGEE. CDR3: CASSVTALNTEAFF. Here the CDR3 DNA reads TGTGCCAGCAGCGTAACGGCTCTGAACACTGAAGCTTTCTTT. Using reference TRBV9 and TRBJ1-1 for the parts outside the CDR3, the full variable domain is DSGVTQTPKHLITATGQRVTLRCSPRSGDLSVYWYQQSLDQGLQFLIQYYNGEERAKGNILERFSAQQFPDLHSELNLSSLELGDSALYFCASSVTALNTEAFFGQGTRLTVV.

Many counts were recorded for this clonotype. This rearrangement joins TRBV20-1 to TRBJ1-1, with 7 bases matching TRBD1. With 1 base clipped from V and 2 bases from J, the junction kept 4 bases outside the gene matches. Looked up from germline, CDR1 is DFQATT and CDR2 is SNEGSKA (reference sequence). CDR3 length equals 14 residues. CDR3 loop: CSARGTGANTEAFF. CDR3 coding DNA: TGCAGTGCTAGAGGTACAGGGGCCAACACTGAAGCTTTCTTT.

This clonotype was detected a few times. CDR3 sequence reads: CASSSATADEQYF. As DNA, the CDR3 is TGTGCCAGTAGTTCCGCAACGGCGGACGAGCAGTACTTC. The chain carries TRBV19 and TRBJ2-7; unclear D gene. The CDR3 is 13 amino acids. Germline lookup yields CDR1 LNHDA and CDR2 SQIVND (reference sequence). V lost 5 bases, J lost 5 bases, and 13 bases lay in between.

In this sample, this clonotype turned up a few times. This chain connects TRBV19 to TRBJ1-3; D is uncertain. CDR3 length equals 15 residues. Trimming removed 1 base at V and 0 bases at J, with 7 bases between. Germline V lookup: CDR1 LNHDA, CDR2 SQIVND (reference sequence). In DNA form, the CDR3 reads TGTGCCAGTAGTATAGGACAAAGCTCTGGAAACACCATATATTTT. Translation: CASSIGQSSGNTIYF.